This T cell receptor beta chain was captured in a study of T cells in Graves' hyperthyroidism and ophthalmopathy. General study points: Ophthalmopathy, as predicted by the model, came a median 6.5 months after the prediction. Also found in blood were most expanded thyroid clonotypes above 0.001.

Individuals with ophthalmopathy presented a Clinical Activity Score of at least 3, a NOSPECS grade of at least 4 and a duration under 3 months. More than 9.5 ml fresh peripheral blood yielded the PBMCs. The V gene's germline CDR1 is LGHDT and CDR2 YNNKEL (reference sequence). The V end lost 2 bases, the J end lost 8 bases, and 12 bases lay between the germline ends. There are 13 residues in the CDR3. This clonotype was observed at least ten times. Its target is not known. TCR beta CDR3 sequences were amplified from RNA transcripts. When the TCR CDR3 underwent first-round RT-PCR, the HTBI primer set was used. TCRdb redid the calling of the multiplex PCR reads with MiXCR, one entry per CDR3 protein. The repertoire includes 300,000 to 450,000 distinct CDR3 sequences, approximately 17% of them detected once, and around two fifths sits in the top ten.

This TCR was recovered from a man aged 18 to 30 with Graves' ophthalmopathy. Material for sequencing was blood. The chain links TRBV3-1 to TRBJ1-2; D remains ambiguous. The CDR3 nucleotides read TGTGCCAGCAGCCAATTGGGAGGAGAGGGCTACACCTTC. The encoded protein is CASSQLGGEGYTF. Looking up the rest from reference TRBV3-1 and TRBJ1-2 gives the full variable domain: DTAVSQTPKYLVTQMGNDKSIKCEQNLGHDTMYWYKQDSKKFLKIMFSYNNKELIINETVPNRFSPKSPDKAHLNLHINSLELGDSAVYFCASSQLGGEGYTFGSGTRLTVV.